The next 27 T cell receptor beta chains were all read from a single sample in a study of blood T cell repertoires in COVID-19. This table comes from immunoSEQ multiplex PCR, and its TCRdb copy is limited to in-frame clones, with some not included. The sample lists 200,000 or so clones, roughly 84% occurring once. The sample comprised peripheral blood. These receptors were taken from a woman aged 40-49 years who had recovered from COVID-19.

This clone was detected once. The chain employs TRBV3-1 (or the pseudogene TRBV3-2) and TRBJ2-1, with 15 nucleotides matching TRBD2. J was trimmed by 7 bases and V by 2 bases; bases with no gene match: 6. Germline CDR1 reads LGHDT; CDR2 reads YNNKEL (reference sequence). The CDR3 extends over 17 amino acids. CDR3 loop: CASSQTPGLAGGNEQFF. The CDR3 DNA reads as TGTGCCAGCAGCCAAACCCCGGGACTAGCGGGAGGAAATGAGCAGTTCTTC.

Worth noting for this clone: Within the sample, other DNA sequences also encode this same CDR3. The chain is built from TRBV6-5 and TRBJ1-1; 7 bases match TRBD1. CDR3 length equals 14 residues. The trim removed 0 bases at V and 4 bases at J, leaving 2 bases unmatched. Germline CDR1 MNHEY, CDR2 SVGAGI. The CDR3 sequence is CASSYSQGGTEAFF. The CDR3 DNA follows: TGTGCCAGCAGTTACTCCCAGGGGGGCACTGAAGCTTTCTTT.

This chain uses TRBV7-3 with TRBJ2-5; TRBD2 matches at 7 bases. Germline V CDR1 and CDR2: SGHTA, FQGTGA. Trimming took 2 bases from V and 2 from J; bases not matched to a gene: 5. The CDR3 runs 15 residues. CDR3 bases: TGTGCCAGCAGCTTAGGGCCCGGGAGGCAAGAGACCCAGTACTTC. Its protein is CASSLGPGRQETQYF. Supplemented by reference TRBV7-3 and TRBJ2-5, the full variable domain reads GAGVSQTPSNKVTEKGKYVELRCDPISGHTALYWYRQSLGQGPEFLIYFQGTGAADDSGLPNDRFFAVRPEGSVSTLKIQRTERGDSAVYLCASSLGPGRQETQYFGPGTRLLVL.

The V call is TRBV5-1, the J call TRBJ2-1, with 8 bases aligning to TRBD2. Germline-derived CDR1 and CDR2 are SGHRS and YFSETQ. V lost 0 bases to trimming and J lost 6 bases; unmatched junction nucleotides: 5. The CDR3 is 15 amino acids. This CDR3 is CASSLGTSPGNEQFF. CDR3 bases: TGCGCCAGCAGCTTGGGGACTAGCCCCGGCAATGAGCAGTTCTTC.

This rearrangement joins TRBV11-2 to TRBJ1-6, with unresolved D. Between the trimmed V and J ends, which lost 5 bases and 6 bases, there was a span of 14 bases. Germline V gene lookup returns CDR1 SGHAT and CDR2 FQNNGV. The CDR3 has 15 amino acids. CDR3 DNA sequence: TGTGCCAGCAGCCCGACTCTAGGCTTTAATTCACCCCTCCACTTT. It codes for CASSPTLGFNSPLHF.

The genes are TRBV6-1 and TRBJ1-6; D not resolved. The length of the CDR3 is 16 residues. V lost 2 bases and J lost 8, with 16 bases in between. Germline assignment: CDR1 MNHNS and CDR2 SASEGT. This CDR3 reads CASSEIAGPGDSPLHF. The DNA of the CDR3 is TGTGCCAGCAGTGAAATTGCCGGGCCCGGGGATTCACCCCTCCACTTT.

The V and J genes are TRBV3-1 (or the pseudogene TRBV3-2) and TRBJ1-5; 7 nucleotides line up with TRBD1. V lost 4 bases and J lost 1; bases outside the gene matches: 1. Germline CDR1 and CDR2: LGHDT and YNNKEL (reference sequence). The CDR3 consists of 14 residues. Here the CDR3 DNA reads TGTGCCAGCAGCCCGACAGGGAGCAATCAGCCCCAGCATTTT. Translation: CASSPTGSNQPQHF.

The rearrangement links TRBV2 to TRBJ2-1; TRBD2 aligns across 9 bases. The V segment lost 5 bases and the J segment 6 bases; nucleotides outside the gene matches: 8. Germline CDR1 reads SNHLY; CDR2 reads FYNNEI. The CDR3 spans 15 residues. This chain's CDR3 is CASSPGLAGTNEQFF. The CDR3 DNA sequence: TGTGCCAGCAGTCCCGGTCTAGCGGGGACCAATGAGCAGTTCTTC.

The chain links TRBV15 to TRBJ1-3; D is unresolved. The length of the CDR3 is 15 residues. V was clipped by 0 bases and J by 2 bases, with 8 bases between them. Germline V lookup: CDR1 LNHNV, CDR2 YYDKDF (reference sequence). The CDR3 protein is CATSRDPGAGNTIYF. In DNA, the CDR3 is TGTGCCACCAGCAGAGATCCGGGAGCTGGAAACACCATATATTTT.

The rearrangement links TRBV19 to TRBJ1-2; possible D gene TRBD1, 6 bases. Trimming took off 7 bases at V and 6 bases at J, with 18 bases between the two ends. Germline V gene data show CDR1 as LNHDA and CDR2 as SQIVND (reference sequence). The CDR3 runs to 14 residues. This CDR3 is CASTEQGGLDGYTF. In nucleotides, the CDR3 is TGTGCCAGTACGGAACAGGGAGGGTTGGATGGCTACACCTTC.

The chain couples TRBV6-6 to TRBJ2-7; D gene uncertain. Germline V CDR1 and CDR2: MNHNY, SVGAGI (reference sequence). The CDR3 runs 14 residues. The V end lost 6 bases, the J end lost 2 bases, and 14 bases lay between the germline ends. In DNA form, the CDR3 reads TGTGCCAGCAGGATAGATATGGTGCCCTACGAGCAGTACTTC. This translates into CASRIDMVPYEQYF.

The rearrangement uses TRBV28 and TRBJ1-2; D possibly corresponds to TRBD1 (5 bases). The CDR3 has 13 amino acids. V lost 1 base and J lost 7, with 10 bases in between. CDR1 MDHEN and CDR2 SYDVKM come from the germline V gene. The CDR3 DNA is TGTGCCAGCAGTTTATTTCGGGGGAGTGGCTACACCTTC. Translation: CASSLFRGSGYTF.

The CDR3 DNA sequence: TGTGCCAGCAGTTACTCTAGCGGGAGATGGGAGACCCAGTACTTC. Its protein product is CASSYSSGRWETQYF. This rearrangement joins TRBV6-5 to TRBJ2-5, with 9 bases matching TRBD2. This CDR3 comprises 15 residues. CDR1 and CDR2 (germline): MNHEY, SVGAGI. The V segment lost 0 bases and the J segment 5 bases; nucleotides outside the gene matches: 4.

V gene TRBV25-1 combines with J gene TRBJ2-5, with D unresolved. The CDR3 length is 13 residues. V lost 2 bases, J lost 0 bases, and 4 bases lay in between. Germline V CDR1 and CDR2: MGHDK, SYGVNS. The CDR3 coding sequence is TGTGCCAGCAGTGAACGTGACCAAGAGACCCAGTACTTC. This gives the protein CASSERDQETQYF.

CDR3 amino acids: CASRNSGVLNYGYTF. The CDR3 DNA is TGTGCCAGCCGGAATTCGGGGGTACTCAACTATGGCTACACCTTC. This rearrangement joins TRBV2 to TRBJ1-2, with D possibly being TRBD1 (5 bases). Trimming stripped 8 bases from V and 2 bases from J, with 18 bases between. The CDR3 runs 15 residues. CDR1 and CDR2 (germline): SNHLY, FYNNEI.

The V gene is TRBV7-3, the J gene TRBJ2-1; 9 nucleotides agree with TRBD1. Germline CDR1 is SGHTA and CDR2 is FQGTGA. The CDR3 is 16 residues long. V dropped 0 bases and J dropped 4; count of bases not matched to a gene: 4. The CDR3 DNA reads TGTGCCAGCAGCTTAACGTTACAGGGGGCTTACAATGAGCAGTTCTTC. This sequence encodes CASSLTLQGAYNEQFF.

The rearrangement links TRBV7-8 to TRBJ1-1; 8 nucleotides align to TRBD1. CDR3 length equals 15 residues. Per germline, CDR1 SGHVS and CDR2 FQNEAQ. The V segment lost 4 bases and the J segment 6 bases; nucleotides outside the gene matches: 10. The CDR3 coding sequence is TGTGCCAGCAGCTACTTTGGGCAGGGGGCGGCTGAAGCTTTCTTT. Translating gives CASSYFGQGAAEAFF.

DNA of the CDR3: TGCAGCGTCGGAAGGAGTTACACAGATACGCAGTATTTT. Amino acids: CSVGRSYTDTQYF. The rearrangement uses TRBV29-1 and TRBJ2-3, with D hard to call. Germline CDR1 reads SQVTM; CDR2 reads ANQGSEA. The CDR3 covers 13 residues. V dropped 6 bases and J dropped 2 bases, with 12 bases sitting between them.

The genes are TRBV24-1 and TRBJ2-2; TRBD1 aligns across 10 bases. The CDR3 sequence is 16 residues long. J lost 6 bases, V lost 3 bases, and 6 bases had no gene match. Germline V gene data show CDR1 as KGHDR and CDR2 as SFDVKD. In DNA, the CDR3 is TGTGCCACCAGTGATCCCGGGACAGGGGCAGCCGGGGAGCTGTTTTTT. This sequence encodes CATSDPGTGAAGELFF.

The V gene is TRBV27, the J gene TRBJ2-5, with D perhaps TRBD1 (5 bases). In germline, CDR1 is MNHEY, CDR2 SMNVEV (reference sequence). V shed 1 base and J shed 2 bases, with 8 bases lying between them. The CDR3 is 14 amino acids. CDR3 residues: CASSLWGIQETQYF. The CDR3 DNA reads as TGTGCCAGCAGTTTATGGGGCATTCAAGAGACCCAGTACTTC.

This chain connects TRBV6-4 to TRBJ2-2; D gene ambiguous. CDR3 size: 13 residues. Germline CDR1 is MRHNA and CDR2 is SNTAGT. V lost 6 bases and J lost 1, with 6 bases in between. CDR3 in amino acids: CASSPVNTGELFF. For the CDR3, the DNA is TGTGCCAGCAGCCCCGTGAACACCGGGGAGCTGTTTTTT.

V is TRBV18 and J is TRBJ2-7; TRBD1 agrees at 7 bases. Trimming removed 0 bases from V and 0 bases from J; junction bases left unmatched: 11. Looked up from germline, CDR1 is KGHSH and CDR2 is LQKENI. The CDR3 extends over 18 amino acids. CDR3 nucleotide sequence: TGTGCCAGCTCACCACCGGGACAGATTACCGCTAACTCCTACGAGCAGTACTTC. Protein: CASSPPGQITANSYEQYF.

CDR3 sequence (DNA): TGTGCCAGCAGCTTGGAATACGGGAGGGCAGATACGCAGTATTTT. It encodes CASSLEYGRADTQYF. The V gene is TRBV5-4, the J gene TRBJ2-3; 8 bases agree with TRBD2. From germline, CDR1 is SGHNT and CDR2 YYREEE (reference sequence). V gave up 0 bases and J gave up 4 bases; unmatched junction bases: 4. This CDR3 spans 15 amino acids.

This clone was found once. Here the CDR3 DNA reads TGTGCCAGCAGCAGGGGTTCTCAGCCCCAGCATTTT. Amino acid sequence: CASSRGSQPQHF. J is TRBJ1-5 and V is TRBV6-5, with D possibly being TRBD1 (6 bases). In germline, CDR1 is MNHEY, CDR2 SVGAGI. The V end lost 6 bases, the J end lost 6 bases, and 9 bases lay between the germline ends. CDR3 length: 12 amino acids.

The rearrangement links TRBV5-8 to TRBJ2-7, with D perhaps TRBD1 (5 bases). Germline CDR1 reads SGHTS; CDR2 reads YDEGEE. The V end lost 1 base, the J end lost 3 bases, and 17 bases lay between the germline ends. This CDR3 has 16 amino acids. The CDR3 coding sequence is TGTGCCAGCAGCTTGCTTAAGATACCAGGGTACTACGAGCAGTACTTC. Translation: CASSLLKIPGYYEQYF.

Only one count was recorded for this clone. The genes are TRBV4-1 and TRBJ2-1, with TRBD1 matching over 10 bases. CDR3 length: 14 amino acids. CDR1 MGHRA and CDR2 YSYEKL come from the germline V gene. Trimming removed 4 bases from V and 7 bases from J; junction bases left unmatched: 4. CDR3 DNA: TGCGCCAGCAGCCTCGGACAGGGGGAAAATGAGCAGTTCTTC. Translating gives CASSLGQGENEQFF.

The V gene is TRBV6-5, the J gene TRBJ2-2; no clear D. Deletions cut 6 bases from V and 5 bases from J, with 16 bases between. Germline CDR1 and CDR2: MNHEY and SVGAGI. This CDR3 has 15 residues. CDR3 residues: CASSFDQVGTGELFF. The CDR3 DNA sequence: TGTGCCAGCAGCTTTGACCAGGTCGGAACCGGGGAGCTGTTTTTT.